This T cell receptor beta chain was recovered during a study of cytomegalovirus exposure and HLA in healthy donors. There are a few counts of this clone. What it binds is unknown. This CDR3 is built from 10 residues. Germline V CDR1 and CDR2: LNHDA, SQIVND (reference sequence). General study findings and limits: Under in vitro conditions, a few CMV-associated chains were confirmed as specific for CMV antigens. Reports credit the classifier with highly specific, highly sensitive diagnosis of cytomegalovirus status.

Using immunoSEQ multiplex PCR, the repertoire was profiled, and TCRdb retains in-frame clones only, with some absent. This sample has over 200,000 clones, with approximately 86% found just once. The sequence came from a young woman in good health and CMV-seronegative. The V gene is TRBV19, the J gene TRBJ2-7; 7 bases align to TRBD2. Sequenced input: PBMCs. This chain's CDR3 is CERDTYEQYF. Here the CDR3 DNA reads TGTGAGCGGGATACCTACGAGCAGTACTTC.